A single sample gave rise to the 9 T cell receptor beta chains below, sequenced in a study of blood T cell repertoires in COVID-19. Assay: immunoSEQ multiplex PCR; the TCRdb copy retains only in-frame clones and omits some. The sample shows 140,000 to 150,000 clones, roughly three quarters of them seen only once. The sequenced sample consisted of peripheral blood. Every receptor here comes from a woman in her sixties with acute or convalescent COVID-19.

This clone came up many times. This rearrangement joins TRBV9 to TRBJ2-1; 8 bases are shared with TRBD1. The CDR3 is 15 amino acids. The trim removed 2 bases at V and 2 bases at J, leaving 3 bases unmatched. Germline CDR1 SGDLS, CDR2 YYNGEE. The DNA of the CDR3 is TGTGCCAGCAGCGTCACACAGGGGGCCTACAATGAGCAGTTCTTC. Translating it yields CASSVTQGAYNEQFF.

For the CDR3, the DNA is TGTGCCAGCAGCGATTGGGCCTCCCCGAGTCTCGCGAACACCGGGGAGCTGTTTTTT. This codes for CASSDWASPSLANTGELFF. The chain joins TRBV7-6 to TRBJ2-2; D is unclear. Per germline, CDR1 SGHVS and CDR2 FNYEAQ. Between the trimmed V and J ends, which lost 5 bases and 0 bases, there was a span of 22 bases. The CDR3 totals 19 residues.

V usage is TRBV27 and J usage is TRBJ2-7; 8 bases fit TRBD2. Germline lookup yields CDR1 MNHEY and CDR2 SMNVEV (reference sequence). The J segment lost 5 bases and the V segment lost 6 bases, leaving 6 bases of the junction unmatched. The CDR3 is 13 residues long. CDR3 in DNA: TGTGCCAGCAGCCGCAGCGGGAGCAACGAGCAGTACTTC. Its translation: CASSRSGSNEQYF.

The chain links TRBV7-9 to TRBJ2-7; 8 positions agree with TRBD1. V lost 5 bases and J lost 2; bases outside the gene matches: 2. The CDR3 has 13 residues. Germline assignment: CDR1 SEHNR and CDR2 FQNEAQ (reference sequence). The CDR3 is CASSLQGAYEQYF. CDR3 in DNA: TGTGCCAGCAGCCTACAGGGGGCCTACGAGCAGTACTTC.

This clone was observed a handful of times. The V call is TRBV30, the J call TRBJ2-7; tentatively, D is TRBD2 (6 bases). CDR3 length: 15 amino acids. V lost 3 bases, J lost 4 bases, and 19 bases lay in between. Germline lookup yields CDR1 GTSNPN and CDR2 SVGIG (reference sequence). CDR3: CAWRTTTGLTYEQYF. The CDR3 DNA is TGTGCCTGGAGAACAACAACGGGACTTACATACGAGCAGTACTTC.

The genes are TRBV3-1 (or the pseudogene TRBV3-2) and TRBJ2-5; possibly TRBD1 for D (5 bases). Trimming removed 1 base at V and 4 bases at J, with 10 bases between. Per germline, CDR1 LGHDT and CDR2 YNNKEL (reference sequence). The CDR3 spans 14 residues. CDR3: CASSQVGQGETQYF. The DNA for the CDR3 is TGTGCCAGCAGCCAAGTGGGGCAGGGAGAGACCCAGTACTTC.

This clone occurred a few times. The genes are TRBV14 and TRBJ2-7, with a tentative D call TRBD1 (6 bases). The V and J ends lost 4 bases and 2 bases respectively, with 15 bases between them. This CDR3 contains 15 residues. The germline gives CDR1 SGHDN, CDR2 FVKESK. CDR3 amino acids: CASSRRNRVPYEQYF. The CDR3, as DNA: TGTGCCAGCAGCCGCCGGAACAGGGTTCCCTACGAGCAGTACTTC.

The V and J genes are TRBV7-2 and TRBJ2-5; 9 positions match TRBD2. The V segment lost 1 base and the J segment 10 bases; nucleotides outside the gene matches: 4. Germline assignment: CDR1 SGHTA and CDR2 FQGNSA. This CDR3 spans 13 amino acids. The chain's CDR3 is CASSLGILAGQYF. CDR3 nucleotide sequence: TGTGCCAGCAGCTTAGGGATACTAGCGGGCCAGTACTTC.

This clone was recorded only once. This chain joins TRBV5-1 and TRBJ2-2, with 8 bases identical to TRBD1. CDR3 length: 15 amino acids. The V and J ends lost 7 bases and 4 bases, in that order; junction bases with no gene match: 9. Germline CDR1 is SGHRS and CDR2 is YFSETQ. The CDR3 region is CASQARQGLTGELFF. The CDR3 region has the DNA TGCGCCAGCCAAGCCCGACAGGGGCTCACCGGGGAGCTGTTTTTT.